The 18 T cell receptor beta chains given below trace back to one sample, sequenced in a study of T cells in Graves' hyperthyroidism and ophthalmopathy. Amplification of TCR beta CDR3 regions was performed using RNA transcripts as template. HTBI primers were employed in a first-round RT-PCR of the TCR CDR3. One entry per CDR3 protein results from TCRdb running MiXCR on the multiplex PCR reads. The sample consists of 600,000 or so distinct CDR3 sequences, more than 13% of them appearing once. Sample: blood. These receptors all stem from a woman under 30 with Graves' ophthalmopathy.

This chain joins TRBV27 and TRBJ1-1, with D possibly being TRBD1 (5 bases). Trimming pared 5 bases from V and 4 bases from J, leaving 17 bases between. The CDR3 sequence is 15 residues long. Looked up from germline, CDR1 is MNHEY and CDR2 is SMNVEV (reference sequence). CDR3 sequence: CASSPRGGRGTEAFF. In DNA form, the CDR3 reads TGTGCCAGCAGTCCTAGGGGAGGACGGGGCACTGAAGCTTTCTTT.

This clonotype appeared many times. The chain combines TRBV12-3 or TRBV12-4 with TRBJ2-5, with D unclear. CDR3 size: 13 residues. The germline V and J ends were trimmed by 6 bases and 7 bases, with 15 bases remaining between them. The CDR3 coding sequence is TGTGCCAGCAGCCCACATGACTCCCGGACCCAGTACTTC. Amino acids: CASSPHDSRTQYF.

This clonotype was observed many times. The chain links TRBV7-3 to TRBJ2-3; D unresolved. The CDR3 is 16 amino acids. Trimming removed 5 bases at V and 0 bases at J, with 15 bases between. The germline CDR1 and CDR2 sequences are SGHTA and FQGTGA. CDR3 sequence (DNA): TGTGCCAGCAGCCCTTATGGATTCCCTAGCACAGATACGCAGTATTTT. Its protein is CASSPYGFPSTDTQYF.

V and J are TRBV19 and TRBJ1-3, with D possibly TRBD1 on 6 matching bases. Germline V lookup: CDR1 LNHDA, CDR2 SQIVND (reference sequence). V was shortened by 4 bases and J by 4 bases, with 11 bases between the two germline ends. This CDR3 contains 14 residues. The CDR3 DNA sequence: TGTGCCAGTAGTACGGACAGAACCGGAAACACCATATATTTT. Translated, it gives CASSTDRTGNTIYF.

This clonotype was observed a few times. V and J are TRBV4-2 and TRBJ1-1; TRBD1 is a possible D gene (5 bases). V lost 7 bases, J lost 1 base, and 10 bases lay in between. The CDR3 runs 13 residues. Germline V CDR1 and CDR2: LGHNA, YNFKEQ. The CDR3 protein is CASNQGGNTEAFF. DNA for the CDR3: TGTGCCAGCAACCAGGGCGGGAACACTGAAGCTTTCTTT.

This clonotype was counted many times. The chain joins TRBV27 to TRBJ2-7; the D is unclear. The V gene's germline CDR1 is MNHEY and CDR2 SMNVEV (reference sequence). The CDR3 is made up of 13 amino acids. V was shortened by 3 bases and J by 3 bases, with 9 bases between the two germline ends. The CDR3 sequence is CASSLGPRYEQYF. CDR3 DNA sequence: TGTGCCAGCAGTTTGGGCCCACGCTACGAGCAGTACTTC.

This clonotype was observed at least ten times. V and J are TRBV7-2 and TRBJ2-3; TRBD2 matches 8 bases. Looked up from germline, CDR1 is SGHTA and CDR2 is FQGNSA. V lost 6 bases to trimming and J lost 4 bases; unmatched junction nucleotides: 9. This CDR3 spans 15 amino acids. CDR3 DNA sequence: TGTGCCAGCAGTCGGAAGGCGGGAGGCCCAGATACGCAGTATTTT. As protein: CASSRKAGGPDTQYF.

This clonotype was detected only a few times. The J gene is TRBJ1-6, the V gene TRBV18; TRBD1 is a possible D gene (5 bases). Germline CDR1 and CDR2: KGHSH and LQKENI. The V and J ends lost 2 bases and 9 bases respectively, with 14 bases between them. The CDR3 is 15 residues long. This CDR3 is CASSPKREGVSPLHF. Here the CDR3 DNA reads TGTGCCAGCTCACCAAAGAGGGAAGGGGTTTCACCCCTCCACTTT. The complete variable domain, with remaining parts taken from reference TRBV18 and TRBJ1-6, reads NAGVMQNPRHLVRRRGQEARLRCSPMKGHSHVYWYRQLPEEGLKFMVYLQKENIIDESGMPKERFSAEFPKEGPSILRIQQVVRGDSAAYFCASSPKREGVSPLHFGNGTRLTVT.

This clonotype was picked up many times. This chain joins TRBV11-3 and TRBJ2-1, with D tentatively TRBD2 (5 bases). This CDR3 is 15 amino acids long. Deletions cut 3 bases from V and 2 bases from J, with 11 bases between. CDR1 is SGHNT and CDR2 is YENEEA in the germline V gene. The CDR3 protein is CASSLRTGPYNEQFF. The CDR3 nucleotides are TGTGCCAGCAGCTTGAGGACTGGCCCCTACAATGAGCAGTTCTTC.

On this clonotype itself: Relative to the germline gene, one junction end is altered; a read error may explain this. The CDR3, as DNA: TGTGCCGGCAGCCGAGCGGGGACTAATGAAAAACTGTTTTTT. This translates into CAGSRAGTNEKLFF. J is TRBJ1-4 and V is TRBV6-1, with unresolved D. From germline, CDR1 is MNHNS and CDR2 SASEGT. This CDR3 region has 14 residues.

Details on this clonotype: One junction end disagrees with the germline gene, perhaps due to a read error. The rearrangement uses TRBV12-3 or TRBV12-4 and TRBJ1-1; 8 bases are a match to TRBD1. The length of the CDR3 is 17 residues. The CDR3, as DNA: TGCGCCAGCAGTTTAGGTAACCTCAGGGGGCGGATCACTGAAGCTTTCTTT. This sequence encodes CASSLGNLRGRITEAFF.

A note on this clonotype: A much larger clone is a single base away; this may be a read error. The chain carries TRBV7-9 and TRBJ2-5; unclear D gene. The DNA matches TRBJ2-1 better at its end, which makes the J call doubtful. This CDR3 is 15 amino acids long. Germline V gives CDR1 SEHNR, CDR2 FQNEAQ (reference sequence). CDR3 region: CASSLAELGQETQFF. The CDR3 region has the DNA TGTGCCAGCAGCTTAGCTGAGCTCGGGCAAGAGACCCAGTTCTTC.

The sample holds many counts of this clonotype. The chain combines TRBV5-1 with TRBJ2-1; 7 bases align to TRBD1. The CDR3 runs 14 residues. The germline V gene has CDR1 SGHRS and CDR2 YFSETQ. V was clipped by 4 bases and J by 4 bases; unmatched bases: 5. The CDR3 region has the DNA TGCGCCAGCAGCCCGGGGACAGAGTACAATGAGCAGTTCTTC. It codes for CASSPGTEYNEQFF. The complete variable domain, with remaining parts taken from reference TRBV5-1 and TRBJ2-1, reads KAGVTQTPRYLIKTRGQQVTLSCSPISGHRSVSWYQQTPGQGLQFLFEYFSETQRNKGNFPGRFSGRQFSNSRSEMNVSTLELGDSALYLCASSPGTEYNEQFFGPGTRLTVL.

In this sample, this clonotype turned up a few times. This rearrangement joins TRBV20-1 to TRBJ1-6; D uncertain. CDR1 is DFQATT, CDR2 SNEGSKA, per germline (reference sequence). This CDR3 has 17 residues. Trimming took off 0 bases at V and 0 bases at J, with 12 bases between the two ends. The CDR3 protein is CSARDHKGSSYNSPLHF. The CDR3 DNA sequence: TGCAGTGCTAGAGATCATAAAGGGAGCTCCTATAATTCACCCCTCCACTTT.

The sample holds many counts of this clonotype. This rearrangement joins TRBV7-2 to TRBJ1-2; no definite D call. This CDR3 spans 12 amino acids. Germline V lookup: CDR1 SGHTA, CDR2 FQGNSA. V was clipped by 3 bases and J by 8 bases, with 10 bases between them. In DNA, the CDR3 is TGTGCCAGCAGCTTGGGAGCGGTCGGCTACACCTTC. It is translated as CASSLGAVGYTF.

The chain combines TRBV2 with TRBJ2-1; 11 bases line up with TRBD2. Losses at the gene ends were 6 bases for V and 6 bases for J; bases not matched to a gene: 4. The CDR3 is made up of 14 amino acids. CDR1 is SNHLY and CDR2 is FYNNEI in the germline V gene. The CDR3 reads CASRGLAGFNEQFF. DNA for the CDR3: TGTGCCAGCAGAGGACTAGCGGGCTTCAATGAGCAGTTCTTC.

This clonotype came up many times. The chain carries TRBV11-3 and TRBJ2-2, with 9 positions matching TRBD2. The CDR3 covers 17 residues. V lost 2 bases to trimming and J lost 6 bases; unmatched junction nucleotides: 10. The germline CDR1 and CDR2 sequences are SGHNT and YENEEA. Here the CDR3 DNA reads TGTGCCAGCAGCTTACTGGCGGGAGGGCCGATGGCCGGGGAGCTGTTTTTT. The encoded protein is CASSLLAGGPMAGELFF.

This clonotype was recorded a few times. The V gene is TRBV4-1, the J gene TRBJ2-7; TRBD2 might be the D (6 bases). Trimming removed 6 bases at V and 3 bases at J, with 15 bases between. Germline-derived CDR1 and CDR2 are MGHRA and YSYEKL. This CDR3 spans 14 amino acids. The CDR3 region has the DNA TGCGCCAGCAGAATCGGAGTGGAGGGCTACGAGCAGTACTTC. It translates to CASRIGVEGYEQYF.